The clone carrying this T cell receptor (beta chain) is labeled as medium-sized (0.01 to 0.1%). Other DNA sequences of this sample code for an identical CDR3. Using MiXCR, TCRdb reanalyzed the PCR reads. In the table there are about 31,000 clones, 18% of which are singletons. This sample is drawn from a study of metastatic and nonmetastatic thyroid tumors. Thyroid surgery had not been preceded by any treatment in any patient. Trimming cost V 4 bases and J 7 bases; bases outside gene matches: 15. The CDR3 contains 16 residues. Per germline, CDR1 SGHNT and CDR2 YENEEA. The rearrangement joins TRBV11-3 to TRBJ2-5; 7 bases match TRBD1. Sequencing used blood. The clonotype comes from a female donor with papillary thyroid cancer or a benign thyroid nodule (not recorded which). Some clones in this sample may be carry-over from other donors' samples. This CDR3 reads CASSSLRTGPIGTQYF. The CDR3 DNA is TGTGCCAGCAGCTCCCTTCGGACAGGCCCAATAGGGACCCAGTACTTC. The full variable domain, with the rest looked up from reference TRBV11-3 and TRBJ2-5, is EAGVVQSPRYKIIEKKQPVAFWCNPISGHNTLYWYLQNLGQGPELLIRYENEEAVDDSQLPKDRFSAERLKGVDSTLKIQPAELGDSAVYLCASSSLRTGPIGTQYFGPGTRLLVL.